Presented here are 14 T cell receptor beta chains from one specimen sequenced in a study of T cells in Graves' hyperthyroidism and ophthalmopathy. Researchers amplified the TCR beta CDR3 regions from RNA transcripts. First-round RT-PCR of the TCR CDR3 relied on the HTBI primer set. TCRdb processed the multiplex PCR reads anew with MiXCR; each CDR3 protein has one entry. This sample has hundreds of thousands of distinct CDR3 sequences; 15% occur once, and the top ten carry 30% to 35%. Sequencing was done on a sample of blood. The receptor source for this set is a woman aged 25 to 39 with Graves' hyperthyroidism.

This clonotype was seen a handful of times. One junction end does not reproduce the germline sequence, and a read error may be involved. The genes are TRBV5-1 and TRBJ2-7; unclear D gene. The germline CDR1 and CDR2 sequences are SGHRS and YFSETQ. This CDR3 has 14 residues. CDR3 DNA: TGCGCCAGCAGCTTGATGGCCGGGCCCTACGAACAGTACTTC. This codes for CASSLMAGPYEQYF.

There are many counts of this clonotype. The DNA of the CDR3 is TGTGCCAGCAGCAACGACTACACAGATACGCAGTATTTT. This gives the protein CASSNDYTDTQYF. The chain employs TRBV11-3 and TRBJ2-3, with D possibly TRBD2 on 5 matching bases. The CDR3 has 13 amino acids. Trimming pared 5 bases from V and 2 bases from J, leaving 8 bases between. Germline assignment: CDR1 SGHNT and CDR2 YENEEA.

In this sample, this clonotype turned up once. Here the CDR3 DNA reads TGCAGTGCTAGGGGGGGGTCAGCCATTAATGAAAAACTGTTTTTT. Its translation is CSARGGSAINEKLFF. The V gene is TRBV20-1, the J gene TRBJ1-4; D is perhaps TRBD1 (5 bases). Trimming shortened V by 3 bases and J by 4 bases, and 15 bases separated the two germline ends. The CDR3 spans 15 residues. The V gene's germline CDR1 is DFQATT and CDR2 SNEGSKA (reference sequence).

J is TRBJ2-1 and V is TRBV9, with D perhaps being TRBD1 or TRBD2 (5 bases each). The V and J ends lost 3 bases and 3 bases respectively, with 16 bases between them. Per the germline V gene, CDR1 is SGDLS and CDR2 is YYNGEE. The CDR3 length is 16 residues. The CDR3 loop reads CASSAGGDGFYNEQFF. The CDR3 DNA is TGTGCCAGCAGCGCAGGTGGGGACGGCTTCTACAATGAGCAGTTCTTC.

The chain couples TRBV9 to TRBJ2-1; D remains unclear. The V gene lost 5 bases and the J gene lost 2 bases, with 8 bases spanning the gap. The CDR3 contains 13 residues. CDR1 SGDLS and CDR2 YYNGEE come from the germline V gene. The chain's CDR3 is CASSESPYNEQFF. The CDR3 DNA is TGTGCCAGCAGTGAGAGCCCCTACAATGAGCAGTTCTTC.

This clonotype occurred a few times. CDR3 residues: CAWSTSGISYEQYF. Here the CDR3 DNA reads TGTGCCTGGAGTACTAGCGGGATATCGTACGAGCAGTACTTC. V is TRBV30 and J is TRBJ2-7; 10 bases are a match to TRBD2. Germline-derived CDR1 and CDR2 are GTSNPN and SVGIG (reference sequence). The CDR3 is 14 amino acids. V lost 2 bases, J lost 4 bases, and 5 bases stayed unmatched.

In its sample, this clonotype was seen a few times. V usage is TRBV27 and J usage is TRBJ2-7; 11 bases match TRBD2. V shed 4 bases, J shed 7 bases, and the junction held 9 bases outside the gene matches. CDR3 size: 15 residues. CDR1 and CDR2 from the germline V gene are MNHEY and SMNVEV (reference sequence). The CDR3 is CASSSLAGGGVEQYF. As DNA, the CDR3 is TGTGCCAGCAGTTCTCTAGCGGGAGGCGGTGTGGAGCAGTACTTC.

This clonotype was detected ten times or more. The V and J genes are TRBV12-3 or TRBV12-4 and TRBJ1-6; D remains unclear. V lost 6 bases and J 7 bases, leaving 13 bases between the germline ends. The CDR3 spans 14 residues. DNA for the CDR3: TGTGCCAGCAGCTTGGTAGGGAAGAATTCACCCCTCCACTTT. It is translated as CASSLVGKNSPLHF.

The chain couples TRBV11-1 to TRBJ2-5, with 7 bases that match TRBD2. The ends lost 7 bases at V and 1 base at J; junction bases unmatched: 3. CDR3 length equals 13 residues. Germline CDR1 and CDR2: SGHAT and FQDESV (reference sequence). The CDR3 sequence is CASTVAGQETQYF. In nucleotides, the CDR3 is TGTGCCAGCACCGTAGCGGGCCAAGAGACCCAGTACTTC.

In its sample, this clonotype was seen a few times. The chain has TRBV5-8 and TRBJ1-3; D may be TRBD1 (5 bases). This CDR3 has 15 amino acids. V was cut by 3 bases and J by 0 bases, with 10 bases left in between. Per germline, CDR1 SGHTS and CDR2 YDEGEE. The CDR3 spells CASSSGLYSGNTIYF. CDR3 nucleotide sequence: TGTGCCAGCAGCTCGGGACTGTACTCTGGAAACACCATATATTTT.

About this clonotype: The junction and the germline gene differ at one end; a read error may be behind it. This sequence joins TRBV7-9 and TRBJ2-1, with 11 nucleotides matching TRBD2. This CDR3 has 14 amino acids. Germline V gene data show CDR1 as SEHNR and CDR2 as FQNEAQ (reference sequence). The CDR3 DNA reads TGTGCCAGCAGCCTCGGGACTAGCGGCAATGGGCAGTTCTTC. It translates to CASSLGTSGNGQFF. The full variable domain, completed using reference TRBV7-9 and TRBJ2-1, is DTGVSQNPRHKITKRGQNVTFRCDPISEHNRLYWYRQTLGQGPEFLTYFQNEAQLEKSRLLSDRFSAERPKGSFSTLEIQRTEQGDSAMYLCASSLGTSGNGQFFGPGTRLTVL.

The rearrangement joins TRBV19 to TRBJ2-3, with 14 bases lining up with TRBD2. This CDR3 region has 16 residues. The V gene end was trimmed by 7 bases and the J gene end by 8 bases; junction bases not matched to a gene: 11. CDR1 and CDR2 from the germline V gene are LNHDA and SQIVND (reference sequence). The CDR3: CASTEPGLAGAGTQYF. For the CDR3, the DNA is TGTGCCAGTACCGAGCCGGGACTAGCGGGAGCGGGTACGCAGTATTTT.

The CDR3 reads CATSGGRDREGYTF. DNA for the CDR3: TGTGCCACCAGTGGTGGCCGGGACAGGGAAGGCTACACCTTC. This sequence joins TRBV24-1 and TRBJ1-2; 9 bases line up with TRBD1. Trimming cost V 5 bases and J 8 bases; bases outside gene matches: 8. The CDR3 runs 14 residues. The V gene's germline CDR1 is KGHDR and CDR2 SFDVKD.

This clonotype has a count of ten or more. The chain joins TRBV3-1 to TRBJ2-1; the match to TRBD1 covers 10 bases. V lost 4 bases, J lost 3 bases, and 3 bases stayed unmatched. Germline CDR1 and CDR2: LGHDT and YNNKEL (reference sequence). This CDR3 comprises 15 residues. The DNA of the CDR3 is TGTGCCAGCAGCCCCTGGGACAGGGGCTACAATGAGCAGTTCTTC. Protein product: CASSPWDRGYNEQFF.